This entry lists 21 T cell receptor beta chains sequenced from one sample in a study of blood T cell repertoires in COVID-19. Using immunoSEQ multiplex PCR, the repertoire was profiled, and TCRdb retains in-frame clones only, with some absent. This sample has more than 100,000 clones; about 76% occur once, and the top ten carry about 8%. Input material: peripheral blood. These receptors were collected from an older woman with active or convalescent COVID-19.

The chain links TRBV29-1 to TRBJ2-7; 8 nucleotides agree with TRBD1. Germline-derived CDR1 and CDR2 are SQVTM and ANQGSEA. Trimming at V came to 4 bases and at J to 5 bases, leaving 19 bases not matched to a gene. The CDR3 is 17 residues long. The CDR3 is CSVGGWQGAPSPNEQYF. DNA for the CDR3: TGCAGCGTTGGCGGATGGCAGGGGGCTCCCTCTCCTAACGAGCAGTACTTC.

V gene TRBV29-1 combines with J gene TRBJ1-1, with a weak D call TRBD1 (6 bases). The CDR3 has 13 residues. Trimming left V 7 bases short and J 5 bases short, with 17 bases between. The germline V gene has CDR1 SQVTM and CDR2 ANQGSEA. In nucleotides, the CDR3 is TGCAGCGCCATTGTAGGGGGAGGGACTGAAGCTTTCTTT. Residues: CSAIVGGGTEAFF. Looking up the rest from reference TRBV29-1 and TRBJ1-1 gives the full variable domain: SAVISQKPSRDICQRGTSLTIQCQVDSQVTMMFWYRQQPGQSLTLIATANQGSEATYESGFVIDKFPISRPNLTFSTLTVSNMSPEDSSIYLCSAIVGGGTEAFFGQGTRLTVV.

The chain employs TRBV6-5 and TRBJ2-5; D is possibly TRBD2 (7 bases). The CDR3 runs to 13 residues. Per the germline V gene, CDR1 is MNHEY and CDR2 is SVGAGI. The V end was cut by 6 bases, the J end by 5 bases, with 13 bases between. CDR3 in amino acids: CASRRGGGETQYF. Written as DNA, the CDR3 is TGTGCCAGCAGGCGAGGGGGAGGGGAGACCCAGTACTTC.

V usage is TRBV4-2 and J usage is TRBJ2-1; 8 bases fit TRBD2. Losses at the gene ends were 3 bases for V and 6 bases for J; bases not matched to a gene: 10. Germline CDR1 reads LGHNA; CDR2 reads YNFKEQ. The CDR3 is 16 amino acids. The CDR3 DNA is TGTGCCAGCAGCCAGGTTACGGGGGGGGGCACCAATGAGCAGTTCTTC. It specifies CASSQVTGGGTNEQFF.

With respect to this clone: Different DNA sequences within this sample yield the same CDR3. CDR3 in amino acids: CASSLTSGNYEQYF. Written as DNA, the CDR3 is TGCGCCAGCAGTTTGACTAGCGGGAACTACGAGCAGTACTTC. The J gene is TRBJ2-7, the V gene TRBV5-1; 11 nucleotides match TRBD2. There are 14 residues in the CDR3. Per germline, CDR1 SGHRS and CDR2 YFSETQ. The trim removed 5 bases at V and 3 bases at J, leaving 4 bases unmatched.

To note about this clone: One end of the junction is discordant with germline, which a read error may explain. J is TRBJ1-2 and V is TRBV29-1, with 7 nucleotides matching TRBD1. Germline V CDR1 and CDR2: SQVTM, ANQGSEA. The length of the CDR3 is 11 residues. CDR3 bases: TGCAGCGTTGTTGACCCGGGACAGCAGGCCTTC. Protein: CSVVDPGQQAF.

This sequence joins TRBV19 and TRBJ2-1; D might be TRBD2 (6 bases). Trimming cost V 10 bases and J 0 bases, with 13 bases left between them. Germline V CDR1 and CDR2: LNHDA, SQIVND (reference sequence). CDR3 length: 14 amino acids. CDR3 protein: CATGIGSSYNEQFF. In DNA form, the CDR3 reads TGTGCCACCGGAATCGGGAGCTCCTACAATGAGCAGTTCTTC.

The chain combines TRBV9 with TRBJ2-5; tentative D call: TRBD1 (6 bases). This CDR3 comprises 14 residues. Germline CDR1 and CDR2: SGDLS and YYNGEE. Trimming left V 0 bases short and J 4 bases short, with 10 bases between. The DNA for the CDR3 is TGTGCCAGCAGCGTAGGGAGAGGGGGAGAGACCCAGTACTTC. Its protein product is CASSVGRGGETQYF. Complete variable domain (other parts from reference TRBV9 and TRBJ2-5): DSGVTQTPKHLITATGQRVTLRCSPRSGDLSVYWYQQSLDQGLQFLIQYYNGEERAKGNILERFSAQQFPDLHSELNLSSLELGDSALYFCASSVGRGGETQYFGPGTRLLVL.

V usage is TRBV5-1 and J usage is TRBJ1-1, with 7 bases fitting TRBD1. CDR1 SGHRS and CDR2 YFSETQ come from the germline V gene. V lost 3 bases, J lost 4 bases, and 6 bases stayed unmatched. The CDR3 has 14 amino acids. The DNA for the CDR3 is TGCGCCAGCAGCTCGACAGGGTTGTTCACTGAAGCTTTCTTT. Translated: CASSSTGLFTEAFF.

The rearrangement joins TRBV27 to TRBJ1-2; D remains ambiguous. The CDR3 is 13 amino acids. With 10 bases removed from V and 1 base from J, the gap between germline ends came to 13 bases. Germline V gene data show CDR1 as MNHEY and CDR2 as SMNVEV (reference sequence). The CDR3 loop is CATRSTFNYGYTF. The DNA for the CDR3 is TGTGCCACCCGGTCGACATTTAACTATGGCTACACCTTC.

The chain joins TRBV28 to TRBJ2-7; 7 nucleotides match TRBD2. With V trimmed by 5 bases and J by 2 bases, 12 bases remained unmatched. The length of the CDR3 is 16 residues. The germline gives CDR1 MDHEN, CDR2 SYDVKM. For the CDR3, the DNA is TGTGCCAGCAGTGGGACTACCGGGTCCCTAACCTACGAGCAGTACTTC. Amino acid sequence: CASSGTTGSLTYEQYF.

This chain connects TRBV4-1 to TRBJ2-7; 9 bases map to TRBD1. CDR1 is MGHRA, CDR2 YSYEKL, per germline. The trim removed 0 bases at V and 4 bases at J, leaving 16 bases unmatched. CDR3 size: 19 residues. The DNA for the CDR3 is TGCGCCAGCAGCCAAGACACAGGGGGCTGGACCCAGCTGGGTTACGAGCAGTACTTC. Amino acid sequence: CASSQDTGGWTQLGYEQYF.

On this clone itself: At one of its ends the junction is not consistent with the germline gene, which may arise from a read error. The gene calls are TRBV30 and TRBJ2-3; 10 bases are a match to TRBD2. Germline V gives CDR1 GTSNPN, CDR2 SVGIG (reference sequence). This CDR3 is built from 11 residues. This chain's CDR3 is CAWSGVSGRNF. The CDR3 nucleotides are TGTGCCTGGAGTGGGGTTAGCGGGAGGAATTTT.

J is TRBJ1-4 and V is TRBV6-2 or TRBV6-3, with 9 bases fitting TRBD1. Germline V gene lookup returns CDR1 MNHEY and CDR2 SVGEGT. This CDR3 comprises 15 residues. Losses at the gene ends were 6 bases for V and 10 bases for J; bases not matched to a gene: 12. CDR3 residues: CASSLPGTGNLKLFF. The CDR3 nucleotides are TGTGCCAGCAGCCTCCCCGGGACAGGGAACCTAAAACTGTTTTTT.

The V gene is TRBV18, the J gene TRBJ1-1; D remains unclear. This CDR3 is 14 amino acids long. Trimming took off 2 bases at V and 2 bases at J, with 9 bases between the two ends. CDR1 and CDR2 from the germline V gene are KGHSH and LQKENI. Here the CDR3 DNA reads TGTGCCAGCTCACCAACGGCACTAAACACTGAAGCTTTCTTT. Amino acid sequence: CASSPTALNTEAFF.

The CDR3 DNA is TGCAGTGCTATACAGAATGAAGCTTTCTTT. This codes for CSAIQNEAFF. The chain is built from TRBV20-1 and TRBJ1-1; no clear D. CDR1 DFQATT and CDR2 SNEGSKA come from the germline V gene (reference sequence). Trimming pared 4 bases from V and 7 bases from J, leaving 7 bases between. This CDR3 is built from 10 residues.

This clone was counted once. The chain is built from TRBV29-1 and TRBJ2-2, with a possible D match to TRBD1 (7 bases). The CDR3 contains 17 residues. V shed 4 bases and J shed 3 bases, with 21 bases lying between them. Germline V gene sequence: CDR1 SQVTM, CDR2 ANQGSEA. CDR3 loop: CSVGGRTGGADTGELFF. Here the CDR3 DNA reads TGCAGCGTTGGGGGGAGGACAGGAGGGGCGGACACCGGGGAGCTGTTTTTT.

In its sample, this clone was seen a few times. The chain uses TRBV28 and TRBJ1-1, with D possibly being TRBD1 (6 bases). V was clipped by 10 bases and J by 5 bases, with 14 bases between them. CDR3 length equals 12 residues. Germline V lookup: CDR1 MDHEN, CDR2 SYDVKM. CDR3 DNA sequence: TGTGCCATCCGGCGGGGGCGGACTGAAGCTTTCTTT. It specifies CAIRRGRTEAFF.

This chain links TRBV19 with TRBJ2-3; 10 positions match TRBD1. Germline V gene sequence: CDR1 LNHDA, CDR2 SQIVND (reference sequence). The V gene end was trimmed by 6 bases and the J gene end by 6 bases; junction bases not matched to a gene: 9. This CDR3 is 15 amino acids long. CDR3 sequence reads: CASSARDRGWDTQYF. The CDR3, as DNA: TGTGCCAGTAGCGCGCGGGACAGGGGTTGGGATACGCAGTATTTT.

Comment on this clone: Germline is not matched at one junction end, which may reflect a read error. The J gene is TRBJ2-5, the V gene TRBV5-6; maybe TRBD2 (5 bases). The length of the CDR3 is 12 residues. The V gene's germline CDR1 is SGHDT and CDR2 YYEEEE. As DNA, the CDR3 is TGTGCCAGCAGCTTGGCCGTAAGAGGGTGGGACTTC. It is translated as CASSLAVRGWDF.

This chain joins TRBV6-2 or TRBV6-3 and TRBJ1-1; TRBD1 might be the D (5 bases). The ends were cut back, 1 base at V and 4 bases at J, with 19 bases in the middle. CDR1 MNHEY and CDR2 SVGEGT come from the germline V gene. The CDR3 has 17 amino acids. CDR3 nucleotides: TGTGCCAGCAGTTACTTACTGTTTGGGCAGGGAGGCACTGAAGCTTTCTTT. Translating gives CASSYLLFGQGGTEAFF.